This is a list of T cell receptor beta chains from one sample in a study of radiotherapy plus CTLA-4 blockade in lung cancer. Libraries were prepared by immunoSEQ multiplex PCR; TCRdb keeps only in-frame clonotypes and omits some of them. This sample has around 45,000 clones, with more than 70% found just once. Sequencing used peripheral blood, obtained from a patient treated with radiotherapy plus ipilimumab. The receptors derive from a human donor with non-small cell lung cancer who had stable disease on radiotherapy plus ipilimumab. Each CDR3 is given with its conserved first and last residue. The order of the fields is J gene, V gene, clone size, D gene, CDR3 DNA, CDR3 protein. The D gene is left open where the match is weak. Rows may omit the clone size; those that give it use once, few, many or a size class.

TRBJ1-1 TRBV7-2 few NA TGTGCCAGCAGCTTAACCCCGGACACTGAAGCTTTCTTT CASSLTPDTEAFF
TRBJ1-3 TRBV6-1 NA NA TGTGCCAGCAGTGAAGGGGTGGGATGGTCTGGAAACACCATATATTTT CASSEGVGWSGNTIYF
TRBJ2-1 TRBV6-5 NA NA TGTGCCAGCAGACTGGACCCAAGCTCCTACAATGAGCAGTTCTTC CASRLDPSSYNEQFF
TRBJ1-2 TRBV2 NA TRBD1 TGTGCCAGCAGTGAGACCCTCCCCGGGACAGGGTTTGGCTACACCTTC CASSETLPGTGFGYTF
TRBJ2-1 TRBV4-2 few NA TGTGCCAGCAGCCAAGATCCAAGGGGTCCCTACAATGAGCAGTTCTTC CASSQDPRGPYNEQFF
TRBJ2-7 TRBV19 few TRBD2 TGTGCCAGTAGTATAGTAAGCGGGGGGTCCTACGAGCAGTACTTC CASSIVSGGSYEQYF
TRBJ2-2 TRBV23-1 NA TRBD1 TGCGCCAGCAGTCAACCACGGACAGGCAACACCGGGGAGCTGTTTTTT CASSQPRTGNTGELFF
TRBJ1-2 TRBV2 NA NA TGTGCCAGCAGTGGGCAGGCACTCTATGGCTACACCTTC CASSGQALYGYTF
TRBJ2-2 TRBV19 NA TRBD2 TGTGCCAGTAGTGTCCCACTAGCGGGGCAAACCGGGGAGCTGTTTTTT CASSVPLAGQTGELFF
TRBJ1-3 TRBV11-1 NA TRBD1 TGTGCCAGCAGCTTATTGACAGGGCCTTCTGGAAACACCATATATTTT CASSLLTGPSGNTIYF
TRBJ1-1 TRBV11-2 NA NA TGTGCCAGCAGCCTCATCGGGGGAATGAACACTGAAGCTTTCTTT CASSLIGGMNTEAFF
TRBJ2-6 TRBV7-9 NA NA TGTGCCAGCACCCCAGTCGACAGCTCTGGGGCCAACGTCCTGACTTTC CASTPVDSSGANVLTF
TRBJ2-7 TRBV4-3 NA TRBD1 TGCGCCAGCAGCCAAGAAAGGGTAGGGACAGGGGTGAATTTCGAGCAGTACTTC CASSQERVGTGVNFEQYF
TRBJ2-7 TRBV14 NA NA TGTGCCAGCAGCACGCACCAGGGAAGCGAGCAGTACTTC CASSTHQGSEQYF
TRBJ2-1 TRBV28 NA NA TGTGCCAGCAGTTTGGATCCGGGACACTACAATGAGCAGTTCTTC CASSLDPGHYNEQFF
TRBJ2-5 TRBV18 NA NA TGTGCCAGCTCACTTCTACAGACGGAGACCCAGTACTTC CASSLLQTETQYF
TRBJ1-5 TRBV6-5 NA NA TGTGCCAGCAGTGACAGGATTAATCAGCCCCAGCATTTT CASSDRINQPQHF
TRBJ2-5 TRBV7-2 NA NA TGTGCCAGCAGCTCACCGTATCGGGAGACCCAGTACTTC CASSSPYRETQYF
TRBJ2-2 TRBV5-1 NA NA TGCGCCAGCAGCTTGGGTGGGACATCGAACACCGGGGAGCTGTTTTTT CASSLGGTSNTGELFF
TRBJ1-2 TRBV18 few NA TGTGCCAGCTCACGTGGCCCTGGGGACTATGGCTACACCTTC CASSRGPGDYGYTF
TRBJ1-2 TRBV5-1 NA TRBD1 TGCGCCAGCAGCTTGGCAGACAGGGGGTCTAGTGGCTACACCTTC CASSLADRGSSGYTF
TRBJ2-1 TRBV25-1 NA NA TGTGCCAGCACCCCCGACTATCCTAACTACAATGAGCAGTTCTTC CASTPDYPNYNEQFF
TRBJ2-6 TRBV6-1 once NA TGTGCCAGCAGTGACCCGGCACCGCTAAATGGGGCCAACGTCCTGACTTTC CASSDPAPLNGANVLTF
TRBJ1-1 TRBV5-1 NA TRBD1 TGCGCCAGCAGCCGATCAGGGCCAGGGGGGCGAGGGAACACTGAAGCTTTCTTT CASSRSGPGGRGNTEAFF
TRBJ1-1 TRBV9 NA NA TGTGCCAGCAGCGTCCTCCTTGGGATGAACACTGAAGCTTTCTTT CASSVLLGMNTEAFF
TRBJ1-5 TRBV28 NA TRBD1 TGTGCCACCCACTACAGGGGCTACAATCAGCCCCAGCATTTT CATHYRGYNQPQHF
TRBJ1-1 TRBV6-5 NA NA TGTGCCAGCAGTTTAACCGGGGGCAACACTGAAGCTTTCTTT CASSLTGGNTEAFF
TRBJ1-5 TRBV7-9 NA NA TGTGCCAGCAGCTTAGGTTACGATCAGCCCCAGCATTTT CASSLGYDQPQHF
TRBJ1-1 TRBV6-4 few NA TGTGCCAGCAGGATTACACCAGACACTGAAGCTTTCTTT CASRITPDTEAFF